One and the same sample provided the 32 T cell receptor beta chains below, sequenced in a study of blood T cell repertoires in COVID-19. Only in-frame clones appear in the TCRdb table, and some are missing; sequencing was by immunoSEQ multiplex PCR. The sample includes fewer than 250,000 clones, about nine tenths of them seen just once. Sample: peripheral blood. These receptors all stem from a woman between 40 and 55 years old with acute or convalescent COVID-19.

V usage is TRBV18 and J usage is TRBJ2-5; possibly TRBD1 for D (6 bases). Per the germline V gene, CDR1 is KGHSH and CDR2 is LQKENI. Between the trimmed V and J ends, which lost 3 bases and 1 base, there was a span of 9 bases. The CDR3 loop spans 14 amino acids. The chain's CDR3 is CASSPGTIQETQYF. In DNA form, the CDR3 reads TGTGCCAGCTCACCCGGGACAATCCAAGAGACCCAGTACTTC.

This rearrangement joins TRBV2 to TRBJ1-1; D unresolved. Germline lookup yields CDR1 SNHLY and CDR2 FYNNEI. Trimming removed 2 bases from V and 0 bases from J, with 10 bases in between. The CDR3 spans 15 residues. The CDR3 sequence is CASSESTGMNTEAFF. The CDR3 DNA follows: TGTGCCAGCAGTGAATCGACGGGGATGAACACTGAAGCTTTCTTT.

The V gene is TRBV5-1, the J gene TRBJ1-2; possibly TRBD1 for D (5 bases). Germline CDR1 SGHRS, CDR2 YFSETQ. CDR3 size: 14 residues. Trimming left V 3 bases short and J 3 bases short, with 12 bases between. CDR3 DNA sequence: TGCGCCAGCAGCTGGTCGGGGGGAGACTATGGCTACACCTTC. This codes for CASSWSGGDYGYTF.

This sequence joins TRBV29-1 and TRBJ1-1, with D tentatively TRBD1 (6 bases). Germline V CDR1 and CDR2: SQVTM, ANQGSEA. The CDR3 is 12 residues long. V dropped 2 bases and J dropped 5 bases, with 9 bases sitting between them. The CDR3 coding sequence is TGCAGCGTTGAATCAGGGGTGACTGAAGCTTTCTTT. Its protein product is CSVESGVTEAFF.

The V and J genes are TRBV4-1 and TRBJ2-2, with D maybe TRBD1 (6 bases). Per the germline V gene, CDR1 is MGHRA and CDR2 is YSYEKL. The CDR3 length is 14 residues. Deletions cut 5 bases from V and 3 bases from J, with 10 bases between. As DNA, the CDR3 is TGCGCCAGCAGCGGACACAGGGACACCGGGGAGCTGTTTTTT. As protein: CASSGHRDTGELFF.

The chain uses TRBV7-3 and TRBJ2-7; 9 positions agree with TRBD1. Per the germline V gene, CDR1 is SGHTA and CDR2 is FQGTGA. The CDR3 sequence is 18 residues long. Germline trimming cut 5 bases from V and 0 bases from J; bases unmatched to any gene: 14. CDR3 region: CASSPRGGDRVSSYEQYV. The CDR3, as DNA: TGTGCCAGCAGCCCTCGAGGAGGGGACAGGGTTAGCTCCTACGAGCAGTACGTC.

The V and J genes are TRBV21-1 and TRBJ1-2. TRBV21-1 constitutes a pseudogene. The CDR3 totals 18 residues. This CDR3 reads CASSKGRVQAGGDYGYTF. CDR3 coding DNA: TGTGCCAGCAGCAAAGGAAGGGTCCAGGCCGGGGGGGACTATGGCTACACCTTC.

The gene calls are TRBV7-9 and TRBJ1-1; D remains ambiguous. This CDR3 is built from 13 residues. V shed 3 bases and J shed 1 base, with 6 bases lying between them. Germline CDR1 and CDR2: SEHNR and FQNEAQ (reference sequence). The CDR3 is CASSLRGNTEAFF. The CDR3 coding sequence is TGTGCCAGCAGCTTGCGGGGGAACACTGAAGCTTTCTTT.

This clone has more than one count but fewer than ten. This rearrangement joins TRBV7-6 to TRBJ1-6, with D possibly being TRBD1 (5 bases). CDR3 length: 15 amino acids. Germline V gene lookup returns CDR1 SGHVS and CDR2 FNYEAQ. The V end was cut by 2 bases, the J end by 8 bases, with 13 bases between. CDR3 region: CASSLNGGSDSPLHF. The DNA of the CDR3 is TGTGCCAGCAGCTTAAACGGGGGGAGCGATTCACCCCTCCACTTT.

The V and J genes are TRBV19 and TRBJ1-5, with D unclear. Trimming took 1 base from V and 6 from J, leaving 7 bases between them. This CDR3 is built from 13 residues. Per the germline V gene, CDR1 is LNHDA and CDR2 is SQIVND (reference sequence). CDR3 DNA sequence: TGTGCCAGTAGTATAGGGAGAGGTCAGCCCCAGCATTTT. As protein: CASSIGRGQPQHF.

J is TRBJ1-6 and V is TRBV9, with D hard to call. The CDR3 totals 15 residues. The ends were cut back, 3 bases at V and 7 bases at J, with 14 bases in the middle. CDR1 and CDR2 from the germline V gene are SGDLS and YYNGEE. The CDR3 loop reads CASSAPSGSNSPLHF. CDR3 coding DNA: TGTGCCAGCAGCGCGCCCTCCGGTTCAAATTCACCCCTCCACTTT.

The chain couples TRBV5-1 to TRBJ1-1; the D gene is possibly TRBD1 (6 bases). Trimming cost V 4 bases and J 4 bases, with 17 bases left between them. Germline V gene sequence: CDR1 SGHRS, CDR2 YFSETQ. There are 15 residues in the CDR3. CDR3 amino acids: CASSLLDSRSTEAFF. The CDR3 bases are TGCGCCAGCAGCCTCCTGGACAGTCGGAGCACTGAAGCTTTCTTT.

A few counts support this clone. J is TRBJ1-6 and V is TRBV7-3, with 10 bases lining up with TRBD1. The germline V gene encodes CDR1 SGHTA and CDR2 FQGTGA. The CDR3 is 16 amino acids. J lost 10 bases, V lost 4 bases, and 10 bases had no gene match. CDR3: CASSWTGQGSGSPLHF. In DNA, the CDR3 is TGTGCCAGCAGCTGGACGGGACAGGGGTCGGGGTCACCCCTCCACTTT.

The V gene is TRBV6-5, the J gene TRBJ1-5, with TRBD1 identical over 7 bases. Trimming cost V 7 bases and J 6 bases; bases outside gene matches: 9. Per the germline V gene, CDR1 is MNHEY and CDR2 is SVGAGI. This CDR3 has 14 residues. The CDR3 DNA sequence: TGTGCCAGCATCCTTGACAGGGATTTTCAGCCCCAGCATTTT. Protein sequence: CASILDRDFQPQHF.

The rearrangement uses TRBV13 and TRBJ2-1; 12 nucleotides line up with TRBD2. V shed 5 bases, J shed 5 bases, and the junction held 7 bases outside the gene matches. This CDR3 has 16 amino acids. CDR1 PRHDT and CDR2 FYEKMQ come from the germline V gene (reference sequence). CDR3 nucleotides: TGTGCCAGCAGCCAGACCCTAGCGGGGGGGAACAATGAGCAGTTCTTC. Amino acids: CASSQTLAGGNNEQFF.

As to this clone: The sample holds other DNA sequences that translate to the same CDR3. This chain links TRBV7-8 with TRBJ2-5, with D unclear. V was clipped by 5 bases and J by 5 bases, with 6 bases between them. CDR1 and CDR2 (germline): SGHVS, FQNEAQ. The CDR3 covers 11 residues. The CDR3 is CASSPGETQYF. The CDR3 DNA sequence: TGTGCCAGCAGCCCCGGGGAGACCCAGTACTTC.

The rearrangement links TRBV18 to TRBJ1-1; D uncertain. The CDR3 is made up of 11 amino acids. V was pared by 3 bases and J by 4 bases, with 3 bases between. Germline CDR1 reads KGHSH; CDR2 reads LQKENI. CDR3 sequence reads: CASSPSTEAFF. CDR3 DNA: TGTGCCAGCTCACCTAGCACTGAAGCTTTCTTT.

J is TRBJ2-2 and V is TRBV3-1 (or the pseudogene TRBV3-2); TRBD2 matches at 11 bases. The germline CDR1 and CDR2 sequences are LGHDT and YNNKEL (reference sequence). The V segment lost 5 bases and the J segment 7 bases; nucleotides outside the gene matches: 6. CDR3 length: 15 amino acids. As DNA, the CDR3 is TGTGCCAGCAGCAATAGCGGGGGGGCGATCGGGGAGCTGTTTTTT. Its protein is CASSNSGGAIGELFF.

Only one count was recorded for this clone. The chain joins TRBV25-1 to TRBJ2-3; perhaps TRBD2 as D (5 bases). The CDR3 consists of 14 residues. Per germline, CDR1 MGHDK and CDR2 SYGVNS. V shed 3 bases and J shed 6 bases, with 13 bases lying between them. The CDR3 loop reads CASSDLGLLDTQYF. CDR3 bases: TGTGCCAGCAGTGACCTCGGACTCTTGGATACGCAGTATTTT.

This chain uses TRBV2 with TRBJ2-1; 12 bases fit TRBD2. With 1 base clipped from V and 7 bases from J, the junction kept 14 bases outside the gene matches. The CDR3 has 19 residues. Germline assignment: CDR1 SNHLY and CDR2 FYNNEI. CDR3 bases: TGTGCCAGCAGTGAAGGGGGGAGCTGGACTAGCGGGGCGTGGAATGAGCAGTTCTTC. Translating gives CASSEGGSWTSGAWNEQFF. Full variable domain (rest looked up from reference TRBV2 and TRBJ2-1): EPEVTQTPSHQVTQMGQEVILRCVPISNHLYFYWYRQILGQKVEFLVSFYNNEISEKSEIFDDQFSVERPDGSNFTLKIRSTKLEDSAMYFCASSEGGSWTSGAWNEQFFGPGTRLTVL.

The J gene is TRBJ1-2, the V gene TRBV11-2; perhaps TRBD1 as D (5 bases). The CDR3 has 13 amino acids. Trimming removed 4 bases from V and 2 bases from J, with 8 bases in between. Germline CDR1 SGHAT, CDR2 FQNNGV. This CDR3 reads CASSSGGNYGYTF. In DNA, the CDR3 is TGTGCCAGCAGCTCGGGGGGGAACTATGGCTACACCTTC.

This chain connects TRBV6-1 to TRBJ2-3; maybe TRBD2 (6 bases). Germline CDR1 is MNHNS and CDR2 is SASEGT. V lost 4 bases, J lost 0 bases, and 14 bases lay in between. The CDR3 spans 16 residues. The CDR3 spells CASSALRGFSTDTQYF. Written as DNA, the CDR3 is TGTGCCAGCAGTGCCCTCCGGGGGTTTAGCACAGATACGCAGTATTTT.

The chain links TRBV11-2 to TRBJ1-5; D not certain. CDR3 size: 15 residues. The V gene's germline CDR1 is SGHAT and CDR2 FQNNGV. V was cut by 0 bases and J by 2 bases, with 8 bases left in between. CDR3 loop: CASSLDGEGNQPQHF. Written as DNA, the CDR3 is TGTGCCAGCAGCTTAGACGGGGAGGGCAATCAGCCCCAGCATTTT.

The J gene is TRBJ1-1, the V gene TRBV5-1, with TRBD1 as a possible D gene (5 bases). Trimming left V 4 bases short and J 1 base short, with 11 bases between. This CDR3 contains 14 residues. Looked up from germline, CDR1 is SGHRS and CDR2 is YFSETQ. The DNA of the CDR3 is TGCGCCAGCAGCCTACAGGCGACGAACACTGAAGCTTTCTTT. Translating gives CASSLQATNTEAFF.

Here the CDR3 reads CASTYTGDRGYNEQFF. CDR3 bases: TGTGCCAGCACCTACACTGGGGACAGGGGATACAATGAGCAGTTCTTC. The chain recombines TRBV27 with TRBJ2-1, with TRBD1 identical over 10 bases. The CDR3 runs to 16 residues. V shed 7 bases, J shed 4 bases, and the junction held 10 bases outside the gene matches. CDR1 is MNHEY, CDR2 SMNVEV, per germline (reference sequence).

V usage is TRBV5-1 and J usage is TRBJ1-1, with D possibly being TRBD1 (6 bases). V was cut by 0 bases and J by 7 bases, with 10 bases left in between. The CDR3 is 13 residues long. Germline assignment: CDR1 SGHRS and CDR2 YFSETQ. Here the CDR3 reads CASSLAGANEAFF. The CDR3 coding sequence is TGCGCCAGCAGCTTGGCAGGGGCAAATGAAGCTTTCTTT.

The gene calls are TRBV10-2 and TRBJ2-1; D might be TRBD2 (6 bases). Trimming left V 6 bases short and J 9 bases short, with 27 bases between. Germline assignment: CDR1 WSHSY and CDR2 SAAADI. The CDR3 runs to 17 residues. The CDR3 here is CASRLEEGPSAQPEQFF. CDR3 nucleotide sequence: TGCGCCAGCAGACTGGAGGAGGGGCCAAGTGCGCAGCCTGAGCAGTTCTTC.

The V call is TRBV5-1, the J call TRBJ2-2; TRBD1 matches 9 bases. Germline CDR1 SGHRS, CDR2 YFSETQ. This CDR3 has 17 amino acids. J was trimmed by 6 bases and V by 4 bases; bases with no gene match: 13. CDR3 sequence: CASSPSPGQGSAGELFF. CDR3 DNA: TGCGCCAGCAGCCCTTCGCCGGGACAGGGATCGGCCGGGGAGCTGTTTTTT. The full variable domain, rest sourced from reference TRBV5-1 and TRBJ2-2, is KAGVTQTPRYLIKTRGQQVTLSCSPISGHRSVSWYQQTPGQGLQFLFEYFSETQRNKGNFPGRFSGRQFSNSRSEMNVSTLELGDSALYLCASSPSPGQGSAGELFFGEGSRLTVL.

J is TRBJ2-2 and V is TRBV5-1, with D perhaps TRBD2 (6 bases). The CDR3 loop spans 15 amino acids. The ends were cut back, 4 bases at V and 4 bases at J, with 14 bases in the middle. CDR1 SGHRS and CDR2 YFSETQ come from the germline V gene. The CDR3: CASSASGRSTGELFF. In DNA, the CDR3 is TGCGCCAGCAGCGCAAGCGGGCGTAGCACCGGGGAGCTGTTTTTT.

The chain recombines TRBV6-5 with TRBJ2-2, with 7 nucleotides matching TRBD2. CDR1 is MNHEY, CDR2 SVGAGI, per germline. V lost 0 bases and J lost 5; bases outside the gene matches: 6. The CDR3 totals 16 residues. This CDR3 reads CASSYSSGEWTGELFF. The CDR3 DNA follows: TGTGCCAGCAGTTACTCGAGCGGGGAATGGACCGGGGAGCTGTTTTTT.

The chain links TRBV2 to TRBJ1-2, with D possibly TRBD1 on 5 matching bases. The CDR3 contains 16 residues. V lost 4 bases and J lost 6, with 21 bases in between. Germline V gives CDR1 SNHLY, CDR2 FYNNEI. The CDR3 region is CASSVLHGGSRDGYTF. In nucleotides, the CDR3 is TGTGCCAGCAGTGTCCTCCATGGGGGGAGCCGGGATGGCTACACCTTC.

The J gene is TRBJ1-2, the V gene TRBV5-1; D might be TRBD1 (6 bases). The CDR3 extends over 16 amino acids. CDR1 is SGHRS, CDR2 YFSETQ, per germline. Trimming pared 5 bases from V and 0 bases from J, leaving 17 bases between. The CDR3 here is CASSLVRQASNYGYTF. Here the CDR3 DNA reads TGCGCCAGCAGTCTTGTACGACAGGCCTCTAACTATGGCTACACCTTC.